The source of this T cell receptor beta chain is a study of neurological immune-mediated disorders. Each CDR3 protein gets one entry after TCRdb re-called the 5' RACE reads with MiXCR. In the table there are roughly 88,000 distinct CDR3 sequences, roughly 3.3% of which are singletons. Germline V lookup: CDR1 MNHNS, CDR2 SASEGT. V lost 6 bases, J lost 2 bases, and 21 bases lay in between. There are 17 residues in the CDR3. Overall study findings and caveats: Repertoires from 18 of 34 multiple sclerosis patients grouped phylogenetically into a related-CDR3 cluster, suggesting a possible signature. The greatest TCR clonal expansion appeared in HTLV-1-associated myelopathy and the smallest, falling below healthy controls, in multiple sclerosis.

PBMCs numbering 2 million and stored at -80 C yielded the unsorted libraries. At least ten counts were recorded for this clonotype. The antigen remains unidentified. This TCR was sampled from a woman aged 45-65 years with multiple sclerosis. The sequenced sample was PBMCs. The chain couples TRBV6-1 to TRBJ2-3; a weak D match, TRBD2 (5 bases). CDR3 residues: CASRGDVGYPYTDTQYF. The CDR3 DNA reads TGTGCCAGCAGGGGAGACGTGGGGTATCCTTACACAGATACGCAGTATTTT.